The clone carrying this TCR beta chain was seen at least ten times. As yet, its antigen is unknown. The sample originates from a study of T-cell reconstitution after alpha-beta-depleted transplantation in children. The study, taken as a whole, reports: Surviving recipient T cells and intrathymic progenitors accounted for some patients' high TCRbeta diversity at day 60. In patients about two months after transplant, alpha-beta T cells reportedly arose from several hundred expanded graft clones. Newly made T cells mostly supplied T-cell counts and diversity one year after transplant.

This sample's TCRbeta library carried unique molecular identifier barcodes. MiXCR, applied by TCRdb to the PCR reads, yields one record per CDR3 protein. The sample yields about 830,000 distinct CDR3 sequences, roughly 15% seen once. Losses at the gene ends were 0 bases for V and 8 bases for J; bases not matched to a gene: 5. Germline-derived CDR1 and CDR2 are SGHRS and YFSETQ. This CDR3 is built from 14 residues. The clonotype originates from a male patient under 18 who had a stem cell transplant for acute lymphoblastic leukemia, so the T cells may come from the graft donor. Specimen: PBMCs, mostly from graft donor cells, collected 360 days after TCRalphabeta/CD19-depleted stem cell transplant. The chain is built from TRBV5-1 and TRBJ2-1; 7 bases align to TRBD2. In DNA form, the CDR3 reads TGCGCCAGCAGCTTGGTCGCGGGAGTCTATGAGCAGTTCTTC. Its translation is CASSLVAGVYEQFF.